This T cell receptor beta chain is drawn from a study of human T cells and chemical hapten exposure. Turning to the study itself: The study lasted around 24 weeks, and patients were dosed weekly with diphenylcyclopropenone on the scalp throughout.

The table lists this clonotype with many counts. Documented time point: pre-sensitization, week 0. Treatment given: therapeutic diphenylcyclopropenone sensitization with weekly scalp DPC. Alopecia patients between 18 and 70 years old and suitable for DPC were used as donors. The total RNA was obtained from whole blood that was not fractionated. Each CDR3 protein is one row after TCRdb ran MiXCR on the RACE reads. The repertoire holds tens of thousands of distinct CDR3 sequences, with over 9.5% as singletons. The CDR3 is 11 residues long. The germline V and J ends were trimmed by 4 bases and 4 bases, with 4 bases remaining between them. CDR1 is SGHRS, CDR2 YFSETQ, per germline.

The gene calls are TRBV5-1 and TRBJ2-3; D gene unclear. The sample consisted of whole blood, taken in connection with sensitization to the hapten diphenylcyclopropenone (DPC). This clonotype was obtained from a woman in her fifties or sixties with alopecia areata. Some clones in this sample may be carry-over from other donors' samples. CDR3 nucleotides: TGCGCCAGCAGCAGGTCAGATACGCAGTATTTT. Translation: CASSRSDTQYF.